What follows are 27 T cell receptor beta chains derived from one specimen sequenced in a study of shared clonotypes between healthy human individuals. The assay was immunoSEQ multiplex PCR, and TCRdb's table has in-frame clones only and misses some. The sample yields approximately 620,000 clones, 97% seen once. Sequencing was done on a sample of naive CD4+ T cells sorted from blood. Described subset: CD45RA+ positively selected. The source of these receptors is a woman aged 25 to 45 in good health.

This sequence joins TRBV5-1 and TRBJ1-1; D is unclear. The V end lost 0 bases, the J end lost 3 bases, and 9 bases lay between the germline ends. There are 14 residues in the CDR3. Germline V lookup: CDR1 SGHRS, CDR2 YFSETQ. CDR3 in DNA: TGCGCCAGCAGCTTGGCTGACACGGACACTGAAGCTTTCTTT. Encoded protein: CASSLADTDTEAFF.

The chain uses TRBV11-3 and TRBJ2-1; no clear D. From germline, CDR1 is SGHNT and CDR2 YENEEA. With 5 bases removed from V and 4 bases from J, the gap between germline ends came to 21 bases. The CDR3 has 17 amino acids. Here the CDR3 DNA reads TGTGCCAGCAGCCCCTCCAGTAGCATGGCCCGTTACAATGAGCAGTTCTTC. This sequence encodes CASSPSSSMARYNEQFF.

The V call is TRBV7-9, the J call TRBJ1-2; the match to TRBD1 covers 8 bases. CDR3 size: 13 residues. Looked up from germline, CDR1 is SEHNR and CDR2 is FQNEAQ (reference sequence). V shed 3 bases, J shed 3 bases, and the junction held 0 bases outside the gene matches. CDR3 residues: CASSLDRDYGYTF. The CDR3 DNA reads TGTGCCAGCAGCTTGGACAGGGACTATGGCTACACCTTC.

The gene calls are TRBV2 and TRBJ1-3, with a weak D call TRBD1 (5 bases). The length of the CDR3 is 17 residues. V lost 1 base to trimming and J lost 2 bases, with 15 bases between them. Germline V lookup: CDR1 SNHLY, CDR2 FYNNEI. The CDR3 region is CASSEESFGTAGNTIYF. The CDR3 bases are TGTGCCAGCAGTGAAGAGTCTTTTGGGACTGCTGGAAACACCATATATTTT.

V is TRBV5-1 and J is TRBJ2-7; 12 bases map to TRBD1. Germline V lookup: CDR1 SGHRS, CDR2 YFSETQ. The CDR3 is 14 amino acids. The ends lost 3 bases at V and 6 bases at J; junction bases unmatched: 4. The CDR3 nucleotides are TGCGCCAGCAGCTCCGGGACAGGGGGCTCCGAGCAGTACTTC. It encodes CASSSGTGGSEQYF. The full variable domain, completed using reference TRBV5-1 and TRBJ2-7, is KAGVTQTPRYLIKTRGQQVTLSCSPISGHRSVSWYQQTPGQGLQFLFEYFSETQRNKGNFPGRFSGRQFSNSRSEMNVSTLELGDSALYLCASSSGTGGSEQYFGPGTRLTVT.

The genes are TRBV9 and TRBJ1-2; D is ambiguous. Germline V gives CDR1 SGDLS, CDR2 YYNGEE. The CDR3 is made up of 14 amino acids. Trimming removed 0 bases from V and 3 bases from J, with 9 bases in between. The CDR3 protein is CASSVGYGDYGYTF. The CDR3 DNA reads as TGTGCCAGCAGCGTAGGGTACGGAGACTATGGCTACACCTTC.

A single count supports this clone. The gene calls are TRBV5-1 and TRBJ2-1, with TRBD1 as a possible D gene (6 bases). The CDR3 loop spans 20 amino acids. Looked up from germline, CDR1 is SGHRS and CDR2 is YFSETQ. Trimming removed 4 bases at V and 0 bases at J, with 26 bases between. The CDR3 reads CASSGRLGQFRSTSYNEQFF. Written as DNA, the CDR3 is TGCGCCAGCAGCGGGAGATTGGGACAATTTCGTTCAACCTCCTACAATGAGCAGTTCTTC.

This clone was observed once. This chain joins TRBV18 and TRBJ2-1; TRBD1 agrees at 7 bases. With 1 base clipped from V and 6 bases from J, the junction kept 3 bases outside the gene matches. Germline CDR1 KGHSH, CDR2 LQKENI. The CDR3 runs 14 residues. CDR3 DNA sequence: TGTGCCAGCTCACCACAGGGGGCTCGCAATGAGCAGTTCTTC. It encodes CASSPQGARNEQFF.

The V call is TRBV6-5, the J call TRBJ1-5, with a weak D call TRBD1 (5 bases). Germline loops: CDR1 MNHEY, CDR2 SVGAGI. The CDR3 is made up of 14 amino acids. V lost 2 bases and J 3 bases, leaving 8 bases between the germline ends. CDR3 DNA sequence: TGTGCCAGCAGTTACAGGGGCCCCAATCAGCCCCAGCATTTT. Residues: CASSYRGPNQPQHF.

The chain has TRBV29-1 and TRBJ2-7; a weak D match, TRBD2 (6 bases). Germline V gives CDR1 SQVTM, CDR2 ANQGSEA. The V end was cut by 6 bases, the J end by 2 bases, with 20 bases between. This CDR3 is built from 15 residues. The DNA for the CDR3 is TGCAGCGTCCAATCCGGGGCCGGAGGGGCCTACGAGCAGTACTTC. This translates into CSVQSGAGGAYEQYF.

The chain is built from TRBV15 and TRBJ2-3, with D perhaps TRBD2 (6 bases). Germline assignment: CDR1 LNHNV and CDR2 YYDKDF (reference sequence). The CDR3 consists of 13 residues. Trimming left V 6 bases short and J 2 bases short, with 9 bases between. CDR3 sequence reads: CATRAGTTDTQYF. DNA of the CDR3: TGTGCCACCAGAGCGGGTACCACAGATACGCAGTATTTT.

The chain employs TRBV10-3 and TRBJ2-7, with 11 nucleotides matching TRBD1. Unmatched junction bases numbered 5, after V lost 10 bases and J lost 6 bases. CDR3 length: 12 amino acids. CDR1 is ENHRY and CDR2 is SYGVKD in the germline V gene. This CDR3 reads CATHGTGGEQYF. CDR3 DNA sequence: TGTGCCACGCACGGGACAGGGGGCGAGCAGTACTTC.

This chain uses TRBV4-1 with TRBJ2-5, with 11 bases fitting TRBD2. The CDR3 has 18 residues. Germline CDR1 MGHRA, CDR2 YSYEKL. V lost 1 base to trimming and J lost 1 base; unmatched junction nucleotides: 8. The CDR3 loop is CASSQAGVAGGPQETQYF. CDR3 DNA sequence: TGCGCCAGCAGCCAAGCGGGAGTAGCGGGAGGGCCCCAAGAGACCCAGTACTTC.

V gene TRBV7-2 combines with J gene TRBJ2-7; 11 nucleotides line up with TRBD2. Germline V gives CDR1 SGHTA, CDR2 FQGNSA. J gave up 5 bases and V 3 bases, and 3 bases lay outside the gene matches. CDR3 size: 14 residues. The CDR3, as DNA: TGTGCCAGCAGCTTGACTAGCGGGAACCACGAGCAGTACTTC. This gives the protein CASSLTSGNHEQYF. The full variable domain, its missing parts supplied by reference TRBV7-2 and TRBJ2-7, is GAGVSQSPSNKVTEKGKDVELRCDPISGHTALYWYRQSLGQGLEFLIYFQGNSAPDKSGLPSDRFSAERTGGSVSTLTIQRTQQEDSAVYLCASSLTSGNHEQYFGPGTRLTVT.

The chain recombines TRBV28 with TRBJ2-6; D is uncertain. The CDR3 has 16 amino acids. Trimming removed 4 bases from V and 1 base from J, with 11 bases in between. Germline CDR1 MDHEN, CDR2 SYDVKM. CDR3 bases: TGTGCCAGCAGTTACCCCTATGGGTCTGGGGCCAACGTCCTGACTTTC. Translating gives CASSYPYGSGANVLTF.

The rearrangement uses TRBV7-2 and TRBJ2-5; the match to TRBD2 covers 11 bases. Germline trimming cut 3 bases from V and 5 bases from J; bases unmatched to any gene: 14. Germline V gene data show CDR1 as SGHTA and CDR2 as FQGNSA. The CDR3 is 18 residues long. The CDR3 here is CASSLKLAGASREETQYF. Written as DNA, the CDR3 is TGTGCCAGCAGCTTGAAACTAGCGGGAGCCTCTCGGGAGGAGACCCAGTACTTC.

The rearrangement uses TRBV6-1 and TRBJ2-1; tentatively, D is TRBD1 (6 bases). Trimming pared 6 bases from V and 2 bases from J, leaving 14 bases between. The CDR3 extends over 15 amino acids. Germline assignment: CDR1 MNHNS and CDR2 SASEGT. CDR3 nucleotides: TGTGCCAGCAGCCTCCAGGGGACCACCTACAATGAGCAGTTCTTC. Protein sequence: CASSLQGTTYNEQFF.

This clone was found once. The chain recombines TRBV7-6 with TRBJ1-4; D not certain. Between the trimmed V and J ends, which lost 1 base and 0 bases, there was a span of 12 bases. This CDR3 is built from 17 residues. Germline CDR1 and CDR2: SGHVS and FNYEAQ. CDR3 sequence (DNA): TGTGCCAGCAGCTTAGGGGCGATGAGGGCAACTAATGAAAAACTGTTTTTT. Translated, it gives CASSLGAMRATNEKLFF.

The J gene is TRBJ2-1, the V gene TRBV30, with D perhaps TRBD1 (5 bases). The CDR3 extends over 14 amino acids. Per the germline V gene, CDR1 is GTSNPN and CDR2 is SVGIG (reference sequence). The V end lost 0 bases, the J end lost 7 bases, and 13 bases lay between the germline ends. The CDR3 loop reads CAWSVLGALNEQFF. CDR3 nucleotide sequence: TGTGCCTGGAGTGTGCTAGGGGCGTTGAATGAGCAGTTCTTC.

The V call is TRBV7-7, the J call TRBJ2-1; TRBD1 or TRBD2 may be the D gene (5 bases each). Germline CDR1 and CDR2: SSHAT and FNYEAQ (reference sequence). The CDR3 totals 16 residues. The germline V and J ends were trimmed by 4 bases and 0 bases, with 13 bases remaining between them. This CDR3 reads CASSSGTGSSYNEQFF. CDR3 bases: TGTGCCAGCAGCTCCGGGACGGGAAGCTCCTACAATGAGCAGTTCTTC.

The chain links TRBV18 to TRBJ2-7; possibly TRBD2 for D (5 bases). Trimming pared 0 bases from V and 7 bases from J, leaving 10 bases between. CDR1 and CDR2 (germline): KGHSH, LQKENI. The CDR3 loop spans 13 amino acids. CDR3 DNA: TGTGCCAGCTCACCACCGACTACGCGGGAGCAGTACTTC. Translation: CASSPPTTREQYF.

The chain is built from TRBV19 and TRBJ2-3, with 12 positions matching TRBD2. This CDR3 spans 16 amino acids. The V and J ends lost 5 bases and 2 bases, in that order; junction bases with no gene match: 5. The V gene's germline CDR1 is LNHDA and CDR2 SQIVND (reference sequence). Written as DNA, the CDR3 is TGTGCCAGTAGTTCCAGACTAGCGGGAGCCACAGATACGCAGTATTTT. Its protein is CASSSRLAGATDTQYF.

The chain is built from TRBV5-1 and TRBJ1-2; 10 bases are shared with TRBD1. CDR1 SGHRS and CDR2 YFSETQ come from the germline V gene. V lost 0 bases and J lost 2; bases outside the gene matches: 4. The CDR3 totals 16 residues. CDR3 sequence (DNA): TGCGCCAGCAGCTTGGGACAGGGGGCTGAAAACTATGGCTACACCTTC. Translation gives CASSLGQGAENYGYTF. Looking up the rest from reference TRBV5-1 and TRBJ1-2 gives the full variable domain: KAGVTQTPRYLIKTRGQQVTLSCSPISGHRSVSWYQQTPGQGLQFLFEYFSETQRNKGNFPGRFSGRQFSNSRSEMNVSTLELGDSALYLCASSLGQGAENYGYTFGSGTRLTVV.

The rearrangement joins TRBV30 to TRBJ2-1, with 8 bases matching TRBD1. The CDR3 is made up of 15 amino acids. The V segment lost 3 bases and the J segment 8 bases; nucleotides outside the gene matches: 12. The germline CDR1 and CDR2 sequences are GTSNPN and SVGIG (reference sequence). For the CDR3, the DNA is TGTGCCTGGAGCGTTTTCAGGGGGCTAAGGTATGAGCAGTTCTTC. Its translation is CAWSVFRGLRYEQFF.

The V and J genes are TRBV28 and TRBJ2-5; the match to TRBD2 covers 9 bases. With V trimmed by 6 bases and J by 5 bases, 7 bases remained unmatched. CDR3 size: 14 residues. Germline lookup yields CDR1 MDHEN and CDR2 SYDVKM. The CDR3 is CASSSSGTSETQYF. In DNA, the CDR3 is TGTGCCAGCAGCAGTTCGGGGACTAGCGAGACCCAGTACTTC.

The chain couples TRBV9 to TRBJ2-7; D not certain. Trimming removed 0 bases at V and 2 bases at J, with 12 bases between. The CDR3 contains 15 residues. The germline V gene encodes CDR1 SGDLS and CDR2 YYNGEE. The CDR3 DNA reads TGTGCCAGCAGCGTAGGTTTTCAGGCACCCTACGAGCAGTACTTC. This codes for CASSVGFQAPYEQYF.

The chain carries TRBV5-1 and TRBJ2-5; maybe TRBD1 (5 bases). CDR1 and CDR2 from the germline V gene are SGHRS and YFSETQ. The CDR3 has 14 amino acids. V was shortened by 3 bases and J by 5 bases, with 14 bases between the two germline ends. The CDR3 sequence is CASSWGSTQETQYF. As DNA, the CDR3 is TGCGCCAGCAGCTGGGGCTCTACCCAGGAGACCCAGTACTTC.